This TCR beta chain was documented in a study of control samples from healthy donors and cancer patients. Data came from immunoSEQ multiplex PCR; TCRdb stores just in-frame clones and leaves some out. This table has 84,000 or so clones, 91% appearing once. Sequenced input: blood. The receptor's source is a man aged 45-65 years in good health.

The chain's CDR3 is CASSLSYSNQPQHF. CDR3 DNA: TGTGCCAGCAGTCTATCCTATAGCAATCAGCCCCAGCATTTT. The chain uses TRBV6-5 and TRBJ1-5, with D uncertain. This CDR3 region has 14 residues. Trimming took 5 bases from V and 0 from J, leaving 8 bases between them. Germline lookup yields CDR1 MNHEY and CDR2 SVGAGI.